These 27 T cell receptor beta chains were all obtained from the same sample, sequenced in a study of blood T cell repertoires in COVID-19. TCRdb keeps only in-frame clones here, not all; method: immunoSEQ multiplex PCR. The sample includes 250,000 to 300,000 clones, about 88% seen only once; the top ten take around 3.6%. Sequences were obtained from peripheral blood. These receptors were obtained from a man between 18 and 35 years old with active or convalescent COVID-19.

The chain uses TRBV28 and TRBJ2-5, with D maybe TRBD1 (6 bases). Trimming removed 7 bases at V and 5 bases at J, with 26 bases between. CDR1 is MDHEN and CDR2 is SYDVKM in the germline V gene. This CDR3 has 17 residues. CDR3 in DNA: TGTGCCAGCAACAAATTGAGGGCCACAGGGATTGGGGAGACCCAGTACTTC. Translation gives CASNKLRATGIGETQYF.

The rearrangement uses TRBV5-1 and TRBJ2-7; possible D gene TRBD1, 5 bases. This CDR3 comprises 14 residues. Trimming took off 4 bases at V and 5 bases at J, with 16 bases between the two ends. From germline, CDR1 is SGHRS and CDR2 YFSETQ. The CDR3 DNA follows: TGCGCCAGCAGCGGCAGACAGAATTCGGACGAGCAGTACTTC. This gives the protein CASSGRQNSDEQYF.

The chain is built from TRBV4-3 and TRBJ1-2, with D possibly TRBD1 on 6 matching bases. The CDR3 totals 16 residues. V lost 0 bases and J lost 4, with 15 bases in between. Germline CDR1 reads LGHNA; CDR2 reads YSLEER. CDR3 in amino acids: CASSQDGFQGSYGYTF. CDR3 bases: TGCGCCAGCAGCCAAGATGGATTCCAGGGGAGCTATGGCTACACCTTC.

V and J are TRBV6-5 and TRBJ2-7; the D gene is possibly TRBD1 (6 bases). This CDR3 has 15 amino acids. V dropped 0 bases and J dropped 3 bases, with 12 bases sitting between them. The germline CDR1 and CDR2 sequences are MNHEY and SVGAGI. The CDR3 coding sequence is TGTGCCAGCAGTTACTCGAGACAGGACGGCTACGAGCAGTACTTC. Translated, it gives CASSYSRQDGYEQYF.

Only a few counts were recorded for this clone. The gene calls are TRBV29-1 and TRBJ1-2; TRBD1 matches at 10 bases. The germline CDR1 and CDR2 sequences are SQVTM and ANQGSEA. V dropped 6 bases and J dropped 7; count of bases not matched to a gene: 11. The CDR3 consists of 14 residues. The CDR3 DNA reads as TGCAGCGTAACCGGGACAGGGGTTTATATTGGCTACACCTTC. Protein sequence: CSVTGTGVYIGYTF.

J is TRBJ1-1 and V is TRBV7-2; unclear D gene. Germline loops: CDR1 SGHTA, CDR2 FQGNSA. The ends were cut back, 7 bases at V and 3 bases at J, with 9 bases in the middle. CDR3 size: 12 residues. In nucleotides, the CDR3 is TGTGCCAGCAACAGTGGCTACACTGAAGCTTTCTTT. This sequence encodes CASNSGYTEAFF. The full variable domain, with the rest looked up from reference TRBV7-2 and TRBJ1-1, is GAGVSQSPSNKVTEKGKDVELRCDPISGHTALYWYRQSLGQGLEFLIYFQGNSAPDKSGLPSDRFSAERTGGSVSTLTIQRTQQEDSAVYLCASNSGYTEAFFGQGTRLTVV.

The genes are TRBV29-1 and TRBJ2-6, with a weak D call TRBD1 (5 bases). The V end was cut by 5 bases, the J end by 0 bases, with 17 bases between. Germline CDR1 is SQVTM and CDR2 is ANQGSEA. This CDR3 contains 17 residues. CDR3: CSVSSYPGPSGANVLTF. In DNA, the CDR3 is TGCAGCGTTAGCTCTTACCCAGGGCCCTCTGGGGCCAACGTCCTGACTTTC. Supplemented by reference TRBV29-1 and TRBJ2-6, the full variable domain reads SAVISQKPSRDICQRGTSLTIQCQVDSQVTMMFWYRQQPGQSLTLIATANQGSEATYESGFVIDKFPISRPNLTFSTLTVSNMSPEDSSIYLCSVSSYPGPSGANVLTFGAGSRLTVL.

The chain links TRBV9 to TRBJ2-1, with TRBD2 matching 9 bases. CDR3 length: 15 amino acids. V lost 0 bases to trimming and J lost 2 bases; unmatched junction nucleotides: 0. CDR1 is SGDLS, CDR2 YYNGEE, per germline. The CDR3 here is CASSVVAGAYNEQFF. The CDR3 DNA reads TGTGCCAGCAGCGTAGTAGCGGGAGCCTACAATGAGCAGTTCTTC.

The chain has TRBV10-3 and TRBJ2-5; 8 bases are a match to TRBD1. The CDR3 consists of 15 residues. With V trimmed by 2 bases and J by 5 bases, 7 bases remained unmatched. The germline V gene has CDR1 ENHRY and CDR2 SYGVKD. The CDR3 sequence: CAISEPTGGRETQYF. Written as DNA, the CDR3 is TGTGCCATCAGTGAGCCCACAGGGGGTCGGGAGACCCAGTACTTC.

V usage is TRBV7-9 and J usage is TRBJ2-5; D is uncertain. Germline V CDR1 and CDR2: SEHNR, FQNEAQ (reference sequence). V was shortened by 1 base and J by 5 bases, with 8 bases between the two germline ends. This CDR3 is built from 13 residues. The DNA for the CDR3 is TGTGCCAGCAGCTTAGGTTTCTCGGAGACCCAGTACTTC. Protein: CASSLGFSETQYF.

J is TRBJ2-1 and V is TRBV30; the match to TRBD2 covers 10 bases. This CDR3 is 16 amino acids long. Germline V gene lookup returns CDR1 GTSNPN and CDR2 SVGIG (reference sequence). The V and J ends lost 2 bases and 13 bases, in that order; junction bases with no gene match: 17. This CDR3 reads CAWSTQGVLAGKPQFF. Here the CDR3 DNA reads TGTGCCTGGAGTACTCAGGGGGTACTAGCGGGAAAACCTCAGTTCTTC.

This clone was recorded only once. The V and J genes are TRBV12-3 or TRBV12-4 and TRBJ2-7; D not resolved. Trimming took off 8 bases at V and 2 bases at J, with 10 bases between the two ends. This CDR3 contains 12 residues. The CDR3 DNA is TGTGCCAGCGGCGGTTACACCTACGAGCAGTACTTC. It is translated as CASGGYTYEQYF.

The V call is TRBV3-1 (or the pseudogene TRBV3-2), the J call TRBJ2-1; TRBD2 is a possible D gene (5 bases). The V and J ends lost 0 bases and 11 bases respectively, with 8 bases between them. The CDR3 length is 12 residues. The germline CDR1 and CDR2 sequences are LGHDT and YNNKEL (reference sequence). Here the CDR3 reads CASSQEDSQQFF. DNA for the CDR3: TGTGCCAGCAGCCAAGAGGACTCCCAGCAGTTCTTC.

V usage is TRBV10-3 and J usage is TRBJ2-1, with a tentative D call TRBD1 (6 bases). Trimming removed 4 bases from V and 2 bases from J, with 12 bases in between. Germline V lookup: CDR1 ENHRY, CDR2 SYGVKD. This CDR3 region has 15 residues. The CDR3 is CAISGGQGTYNEQFF. In DNA form, the CDR3 reads TGTGCCATCAGTGGGGGGCAGGGGACCTACAATGAGCAGTTCTTC.

The chain joins TRBV2 to TRBJ2-7; D is unclear. Looked up from germline, CDR1 is SNHLY and CDR2 is FYNNEI. This CDR3 is 12 amino acids long. The germline V and J ends were trimmed by 4 bases and 5 bases, with 9 bases remaining between them. The chain's CDR3 is CASSGQAHEQYF. CDR3 nucleotide sequence: TGTGCCAGCAGTGGGCAGGCTCACGAGCAGTACTTC.

The gene calls are TRBV29-1 and TRBJ1-1; TRBD1 might be the D (5 bases). There are 13 residues in the CDR3. V was pared by 6 bases and J by 1 base, with 12 bases between. The V gene's germline CDR1 is SQVTM and CDR2 ANQGSEA. The CDR3 region has the DNA TGCAGCGTCGAGGCGACAGAGAACACTGAAGCTTTCTTT. Its translation: CSVEATENTEAFF.

V usage is TRBV2 and J usage is TRBJ2-3; 8 nucleotides match TRBD1. After removal of 6 bases from V and 2 bases from J, the junction contained 10 bases not matched to a gene. This CDR3 has 16 residues. Per germline, CDR1 SNHLY and CDR2 FYNNEI. The CDR3 reads CASRDRGGGITDTQYF. The DNA for the CDR3 is TGTGCCAGCAGAGACAGGGGAGGCGGGATCACAGATACGCAGTATTTT. The full variable domain, in which reference TRBV2 and TRBJ2-3 provide the parts outside the CDR3, is EPEVTQTPSHQVTQMGQEVILRCVPISNHLYFYWYRQILGQKVEFLVSFYNNEISEKSEIFDDQFSVERPDGSNFTLKIRSTKLEDSAMYFCASRDRGGGITDTQYFGPGTRLTVL.

The CDR3 DNA reads TGTGCCAGCAGTTTATGGACAGGGGACTATGGCTACACCTTC. The encoded protein is CASSLWTGDYGYTF. The rearrangement links TRBV28 to TRBJ1-2, with 8 bases fitting TRBD1. Germline V gives CDR1 MDHEN, CDR2 SYDVKM. This CDR3 comprises 14 residues. The trim removed 0 bases at V and 3 bases at J, leaving 0 bases unmatched.

This rearrangement joins TRBV19 to TRBJ1-1; D is unclear. Germline CDR1 LNHDA, CDR2 SQIVND (reference sequence). This CDR3 has 11 residues. V lost 6 bases, J lost 1 base, and 3 bases lay in between. The CDR3: CASRANTEAFF. CDR3 sequence (DNA): TGTGCCAGTAGGGCGAACACTGAAGCTTTCTTT.

V and J are TRBV15 and TRBJ2-5, with a tentative D call TRBD2 (5 bases). The V end was cut by 0 bases, the J end by 6 bases, with 17 bases between. Per germline, CDR1 LNHNV and CDR2 YYDKDF (reference sequence). CDR3 length equals 16 residues. CDR3 in DNA: TGTGCCACCAGCAGAGACGGCTGGGGAGAGTCGAAGACCCAGTACTTC. It encodes CATSRDGWGESKTQYF.

DNA for the CDR3: TGTGCCAGCAGCTTGGGAGTCAACAATGAGCAGTTCTTC. As protein: CASSLGVNNEQFF. V is TRBV7-9 and J is TRBJ2-1; D possibly corresponds to TRBD2 (5 bases). The germline gives CDR1 SEHNR, CDR2 FQNEAQ (reference sequence). This CDR3 has 13 amino acids. V lost 3 bases and J lost 5, with 8 bases in between.

This clone was seen more than once but under ten times. The chain recombines TRBV5-1 with TRBJ2-5, with 8 bases lining up with TRBD1. The CDR3 covers 16 residues. Germline values: CDR1 SGHRS, CDR2 YFSETQ. The trim removed 4 bases at V and 5 bases at J, leaving 13 bases unmatched. This chain's CDR3 is CASSKDGTGAFETQYF. CDR3 in DNA: TGCGCCAGCAGCAAGGACGGGACAGGAGCCTTCGAGACCCAGTACTTC. Full variable domain (remainder filled in from reference TRBV5-1 and TRBJ2-5): KAGVTQTPRYLIKTRGQQVTLSCSPISGHRSVSWYQQTPGQGLQFLFEYFSETQRNKGNFPGRFSGRQFSNSRSEMNVSTLELGDSALYLCASSKDGTGAFETQYFGPGTRLLVL.

CDR3 sequence: CASSQEGRGDGYTF. DNA of the CDR3: TGCGCCAGCAGCCAAGAAGGGAGGGGAGATGGCTACACCTTC. V gene TRBV4-1 combines with J gene TRBJ1-2, with a tentative D call TRBD1 (5 bases). Trimming cost V 0 bases and J 6 bases, with 11 bases left between them. Germline CDR1 is MGHRA and CDR2 is YSYEKL. The CDR3 is 14 residues long.

This sequence joins TRBV6-1 and TRBJ1-1; tentatively, D is TRBD1 (5 bases). V was trimmed by 2 bases and J by 1 base, leaving 8 bases between them. Germline values: CDR1 MNHNS, CDR2 SASEGT. The length of the CDR3 is 14 residues. The chain's CDR3 is CASSEYTGNTEAFF. Here the CDR3 DNA reads TGTGCCAGCAGTGAATATACAGGGAACACTGAAGCTTTCTTT.

The chain employs TRBV11-3 and TRBJ2-4; D possibly corresponds to TRBD2 (6 bases). The V end was cut by 5 bases, the J end by 0 bases, with 14 bases between. The germline CDR1 and CDR2 sequences are SGHNT and YENEEA. This CDR3 has 16 residues. Here the CDR3 DNA reads TGTGCCAGCAGCGTAAATAGCGGTCTAGCCAAAAACATTCAGTACTTC. Its translation is CASSVNSGLAKNIQYF.

The J gene is TRBJ2-3, the V gene TRBV6-1; 10 nucleotides line up with TRBD2. The germline V gene has CDR1 MNHNS and CDR2 SASEGT. The CDR3 covers 17 residues. The trim removed 1 base at V and 5 bases at J, leaving 9 bases unmatched. CDR3 in amino acids: CASSEDGGAGGRDTQYF. As DNA, the CDR3 is TGTGCCAGCAGTGAAGATGGGGGAGCGGGAGGGCGAGATACGCAGTATTTT.

In this sample, this clone turned up once. This chain links TRBV3-1 (or the pseudogene TRBV3-2) with TRBJ1-5; 8 nucleotides agree with TRBD1. Germline V lookup: CDR1 LGHDT, CDR2 YNNKEL (reference sequence). The CDR3 runs 17 residues. Unmatched junction bases numbered 11, after V lost 3 bases and J lost 4 bases. DNA for the CDR3: TGTGCCAGCAGCCACACCCTCAGGGGGCGATGGAATCAGCCCCAGCATTTT. Amino acids: CASSHTLRGRWNQPQHF.